These 30 T cell receptor beta chains were sequenced from one sample in a study of T cell responses to AZD1222 COVID-19 vaccine. Sequenced by immunoSEQ multiplex PCR; TCRdb stores in-frame clones only, minus some. This sample yields about 100,000 clones, of which roughly nine tenths are seen a single time; around 8.3% belongs to the top ten. The specimen was peripheral blood, collected 28 days after the second AZD1222 dose. These receptor sequences come from an adult who received the AZD1222 COVID-19 vaccine.

The V call is TRBV4-1, the J call TRBJ2-1; 8 nucleotides line up with TRBD1. Germline-derived CDR1 and CDR2 are MGHRA and YSYEKL. V lost 0 bases, J lost 7 bases, and 5 bases stayed unmatched. The CDR3 has 15 amino acids. The CDR3 coding sequence is TGCGCCAGCAGCCAAGATTGGACAGGGAGGAATGAGCAGTTCTTC. Its translation is CASSQDWTGRNEQFF.

This clone showed up just once. The chain is built from TRBV3-1 (or the pseudogene TRBV3-2) and TRBJ2-3; D is unresolved. Trimming stripped 1 base from V and 0 bases from J, with 14 bases between. CDR1 is LGHDT, CDR2 YNNKEL, per germline (reference sequence). The CDR3 runs to 17 residues. The CDR3 DNA reads TGTGCCAGCAGCCAAGTCGCAGGCAGAGGTAGCACAGATACGCAGTATTTT. Residues: CASSQVAGRGSTDTQYF.

This chain joins TRBV7-9 and TRBJ2-3, with 10 bases matching TRBD2. Trimming took 5 bases from V and 0 from J; bases not matched to a gene: 5. Germline assignment: CDR1 SEHNR and CDR2 FQNEAQ (reference sequence). This CDR3 is 16 amino acids long. CDR3 coding DNA: TGTGCCAGCAGCCCTAGCGGGAGATTAAGCACAGATACGCAGTATTTT. It is translated as CASSPSGRLSTDTQYF.

The chain employs TRBV7-8 and TRBJ1-4; D remains unclear. V was clipped by 2 bases and J by 8 bases, with 21 bases between them. The CDR3 loop spans 17 amino acids. CDR1 and CDR2 from the germline V gene are SGHVS and FQNEAQ. The CDR3 spells CASSLLSGKSGGEKLFF. The CDR3 DNA reads as TGTGCCAGCAGCTTATTGTCCGGGAAATCCGGCGGAGAAAAACTGTTTTTT.

The V and J genes are TRBV30 and TRBJ2-5, with D uncertain. Germline values: CDR1 GTSNPN, CDR2 SVGIG (reference sequence). The CDR3 runs to 12 residues. V was shortened by 1 base and J by 5 bases, with 8 bases between the two germline ends. The CDR3 DNA reads as TGTGCCTGGAGTGAACGGCTGGAGACCCAGTACTTC. Translating gives CAWSERLETQYF.

This rearrangement joins TRBV9 to TRBJ2-3; D may be TRBD2 (5 bases). CDR1 SGDLS and CDR2 YYNGEE come from the germline V gene. Trimming stripped 0 bases from V and 0 bases from J, with 5 bases between. The CDR3 runs 14 residues. In nucleotides, the CDR3 is TGTGCCAGCAGCGTAGCGGGGAGCACAGATACGCAGTATTTT. Translating it yields CASSVAGSTDTQYF. Using reference TRBV9 and TRBJ2-3 for the parts outside the CDR3, the full variable domain is DSGVTQTPKHLITATGQRVTLRCSPRSGDLSVYWYQQSLDQGLQFLIQYYNGEERAKGNILERFSAQQFPDLHSELNLSSLELGDSALYFCASSVAGSTDTQYFGPGTRLTVL.

The CDR3 DNA sequence: TGCGCCAGCAGCGCGAACAGGGCGACTAACTATGGCTACACCTTC. It translates to CASSANRATNYGYTF. The V and J genes are TRBV4-1 and TRBJ1-2; the D gene is possibly TRBD1 (6 bases). The germline V gene has CDR1 MGHRA and CDR2 YSYEKL. The CDR3 is made up of 15 amino acids. The V end was cut by 5 bases, the J end by 0 bases, with 13 bases between.

The J gene is TRBJ2-7, the V gene TRBV5-1, with D possibly TRBD1 on 6 matching bases. The CDR3 is made up of 15 amino acids. Trimming removed 5 bases from V and 2 bases from J, with 17 bases in between. Germline loops: CDR1 SGHRS, CDR2 YFSETQ. Here the CDR3 reads CASSQYRVMAYEQYF. The CDR3 DNA reads as TGCGCCAGCAGTCAGTACAGGGTAATGGCCTACGAGCAGTACTTC.

This sequence joins TRBV28 and TRBJ2-2, with D uncertain. Between the trimmed V and J ends, which lost 10 bases and 0 bases, there was a span of 15 bases. CDR1 and CDR2 from the germline V gene are MDHEN and SYDVKM. This CDR3 is built from 15 residues. The CDR3 is CAIRSGMTNTGELFF. CDR3 coding DNA: TGTGCCATTCGCTCGGGCATGACGAACACCGGGGAGCTGTTTTTT.

This chain links TRBV13 with TRBJ2-1; 13 bases agree with TRBD2. In germline, CDR1 is PRHDT, CDR2 FYEKMQ (reference sequence). The J segment lost 0 bases and the V segment lost 5 bases, leaving 7 bases of the junction unmatched. The CDR3 covers 18 residues. The CDR3 region is CASSPTSGRSSSYNEQFF. CDR3 in DNA: TGTGCCAGCAGCCCGACTAGCGGGAGGTCGAGCTCCTACAATGAGCAGTTCTTC.

The rearrangement links TRBV5-5 to TRBJ2-1; 7 bases line up with TRBD1. The CDR3 contains 18 residues. Germline V CDR1 and CDR2: SGHKS, YYEKEE (reference sequence). V lost 0 bases to trimming and J lost 1 base; unmatched junction nucleotides: 10. CDR3 sequence (DNA): TGTGCCAGCAGCTTGGAACCGCAGGGGGTGGGATCCTACAATGAGCAGTTCTTC. Translated, it gives CASSLEPQGVGSYNEQFF.

This chain uses TRBV15 with TRBJ1-1; D uncertain. The CDR3 has 14 residues. The germline CDR1 and CDR2 sequences are LNHNV and YYDKDF (reference sequence). The V and J ends lost 2 bases and 4 bases respectively, with 11 bases between them. CDR3 sequence (DNA): TGTGCCACCAGCAGACCGCCTGGTGGCACTGAAGCTTTCTTT. Translated, it gives CATSRPPGGTEAFF.

CDR3 sequence: CATRGKTNEKLFF. DNA of the CDR3: TGTGCCACCAGAGGGAAAACTAATGAAAAACTGTTTTTT. The chain joins TRBV7-2 to TRBJ1-4, with D hard to call. Looked up from germline, CDR1 is SGHTA and CDR2 is FQGNSA. The V end was cut by 10 bases, the J end by 1 base, with 10 bases between. The CDR3 is 13 residues long.

The CDR3 DNA reads TGTGCCAGCTCGACCGCCCGAGAAGAGACCCAGTACTTC. It is translated as CASSTAREETQYF. The rearrangement links TRBV18 to TRBJ2-5; D remains ambiguous. Per germline, CDR1 KGHSH and CDR2 LQKENI. This CDR3 has 13 residues. V lost 6 bases and J lost 3, with 11 bases in between.

The CDR3 DNA sequence: TGCGCCAGCAGCTTGGCCCTCGGACAGGGGGAAGCTTTCTTT. Translating gives CASSLALGQGEAFF. The chain employs TRBV5-1 and TRBJ1-1; the match to TRBD1 covers 9 bases. The CDR3 spans 14 residues. The germline V gene has CDR1 SGHRS and CDR2 YFSETQ. V gave up 0 bases and J gave up 8 bases; unmatched junction bases: 5. The complete variable domain, with remaining parts taken from reference TRBV5-1 and TRBJ1-1, reads KAGVTQTPRYLIKTRGQQVTLSCSPISGHRSVSWYQQTPGQGLQFLFEYFSETQRNKGNFPGRFSGRQFSNSRSEMNVSTLELGDSALYLCASSLALGQGEAFFGQGTRLTVV.

This chain uses TRBV5-1 with TRBJ1-4; 9 bases are a match to TRBD1. The junction had 5 bases not matched to a gene; V was cut back by 5 bases and J by 3 bases. Germline V gene data show CDR1 as SGHRS and CDR2 as YFSETQ. CDR3 length: 15 amino acids. The CDR3 loop reads CASRTGTGSNEKLFF. The CDR3 coding sequence is TGCGCCAGCAGGACCGGGACAGGGTCTAATGAAAAACTGTTTTTT.

This sequence joins TRBV28 and TRBJ2-1; tentatively, D is TRBD1 or TRBD2 (5 bases each). The CDR3 has 14 residues. Germline CDR1 and CDR2: MDHEN and SYDVKM. The V gene lost 6 bases and the J gene lost 6 bases, with 15 bases spanning the gap. The CDR3 sequence is CASRGTQRGNEQFF. The DNA for the CDR3 is TGTGCCAGCAGGGGTACCCAGAGGGGCAATGAGCAGTTCTTC.

This rearrangement joins TRBV2 to TRBJ2-7; 8 bases map to TRBD2. The germline V gene encodes CDR1 SNHLY and CDR2 FYNNEI. This CDR3 is built from 13 residues. With 6 bases clipped from V and 3 bases from J, the junction kept 4 bases outside the gene matches. The CDR3 DNA follows: TGTGCCAGCAGCGTCGGGGGGGGCTACGAGCAGTACTTC. Residues: CASSVGGGYEQYF.

This clone was counted a few times. Other DNA sequences from this sample encode an identical CDR3 as well. This rearrangement joins TRBV5-1 to TRBJ1-1; D may be TRBD1 (5 bases). This CDR3 region has 14 residues. V shed 0 bases and J shed 3 bases, with 9 bases lying between them. Germline assignment: CDR1 SGHRS and CDR2 YFSETQ. The CDR3 coding sequence is TGCGCCAGCAGCTTGGCCGGGGGGTACACTGAAGCTTTCTTT. This encodes CASSLAGGYTEAFF. The variable domain in full, with the rest retrieved from reference TRBV5-1 and TRBJ1-1, is KAGVTQTPRYLIKTRGQQVTLSCSPISGHRSVSWYQQTPGQGLQFLFEYFSETQRNKGNFPGRFSGRQFSNSRSEMNVSTLELGDSALYLCASSLAGGYTEAFFGQGTRLTVV.

The rearrangement uses TRBV9 and TRBJ1-1; no reliable D call. Per the germline V gene, CDR1 is SGDLS and CDR2 is YYNGEE. V lost 0 bases and J lost 10, with 16 bases in between. The CDR3 is made up of 14 amino acids. The CDR3 protein is CASSVAQPTLAAFF. The CDR3 region has the DNA TGTGCCAGCAGCGTAGCACAGCCGACGCTTGCAGCTTTCTTT.

In regard to this clone: Other DNA sequences from this sample encode an identical CDR3 as well. The chain employs TRBV29-1 and TRBJ1-1; weak D call: TRBD1 (6 bases). Per the germline V gene, CDR1 is SQVTM and CDR2 is ANQGSEA. V lost 4 bases and J lost 1, with 10 bases in between. The length of the CDR3 is 13 residues. CDR3 region: CSVANRANTEAFF. For the CDR3, the DNA is TGCAGCGTTGCCAACAGGGCGAACACTGAAGCTTTCTTT.

The chain joins TRBV7-2 to TRBJ2-2, with 7 positions matching TRBD1. The CDR3 is 16 amino acids. Trimming took 6 bases from V and 4 from J; bases not matched to a gene: 11. The germline V gene has CDR1 SGHTA and CDR2 FQGNSA. The CDR3 loop is CASRQTGRGGTGELFF. Written as DNA, the CDR3 is TGTGCCAGCAGGCAGACAGGGCGAGGGGGCACCGGGGAGCTGTTTTTT.

This clone was observed a handful of times. The gene calls are TRBV28 and TRBJ2-7; 10 nucleotides agree with TRBD2. From germline, CDR1 is MDHEN and CDR2 SYDVKM. This CDR3 spans 15 amino acids. With V trimmed by 6 bases and J by 7 bases, 12 bases remained unmatched. CDR3 region: CASRPRVAGGKEQYF. Written as DNA, the CDR3 is TGTGCCAGCAGACCCAGGGTAGCGGGAGGTAAAGAGCAGTACTTC. The full variable domain, its missing parts supplied by reference TRBV28 and TRBJ2-7, is DVKVTQSSRYLVKRTGEKVFLECVQDMDHENMFWYRQDPGLGLRLIYFSYDVKMKEKGDIPEGYSVSREKKERFSLILESASTNQTSMYLCASRPRVAGGKEQYFGPGTRLTVT.

This chain connects TRBV10-2 to TRBJ2-7, with no clear D. This CDR3 has 13 residues. The ends were cut back, 4 bases at V and 3 bases at J, with 10 bases in the middle. Looked up from germline, CDR1 is WSHSY and CDR2 is SAAADI. CDR3 in amino acids: CASSVGTLYEQYF. In DNA form, the CDR3 reads TGCGCCAGCAGTGTGGGCACCCTCTACGAGCAGTACTTC.

The chain joins TRBV6-5 to TRBJ1-2; maybe TRBD1 (5 bases). The CDR3 is 13 amino acids. V lost 3 bases, J lost 4 bases, and 9 bases lay in between. CDR1 is MNHEY, CDR2 SVGAGI, per germline. The CDR3: CASSYGQAYGYTF. CDR3 nucleotides: TGTGCCAGCAGTTATGGACAAGCCTATGGCTACACCTTC.

J is TRBJ2-7 and V is TRBV13; D is ambiguous. The CDR3 length is 14 residues. The germline gives CDR1 PRHDT, CDR2 FYEKMQ (reference sequence). Between the trimmed V and J ends, which lost 5 bases and 0 bases, there was a span of 11 bases. The CDR3 is CASSGPQSSYEQYF. CDR3 coding DNA: TGTGCCAGCAGCGGGCCACAGAGCTCCTACGAGCAGTACTTC.

The chain carries TRBV5-1 and TRBJ2-7; 8 bases agree with TRBD1. The CDR3 has 15 amino acids. With 4 bases clipped from V and 3 bases from J, the junction kept 9 bases outside the gene matches. In germline, CDR1 is SGHRS, CDR2 YFSETQ. This chain's CDR3 is CASSGPGQVFYEQYF. DNA of the CDR3: TGCGCCAGCAGCGGACCGGGACAGGTATTCTACGAGCAGTACTTC.

V usage is TRBV30 and J usage is TRBJ1-6; a possible D gene is TRBD1 (5 bases). V was cut by 2 bases and J by 10 bases, with 12 bases left in between. This CDR3 is 13 amino acids long. Per the germline V gene, CDR1 is GTSNPN and CDR2 is SVGIG (reference sequence). CDR3 sequence: CAWSPGTWSPLHF. The CDR3 bases are TGTGCCTGGAGTCCGGGGACTTGGTCACCCCTCCACTTT.

The chain employs TRBV7-9 and TRBJ2-4; D is undetermined. Germline CDR1 SEHNR, CDR2 FQNEAQ (reference sequence). Trimming removed 5 bases from V and 8 bases from J, with 13 bases in between. There are 13 residues in the CDR3. The CDR3 sequence: CASSPLGLDIQYF. As DNA, the CDR3 is TGTGCCAGCAGCCCCCTGGGGTTGGACATTCAGTACTTC.

The chain joins TRBV19 to TRBJ2-1; 7 bases are a match to TRBD2. The V gene end was trimmed by 3 bases and the J gene end by 6 bases; junction bases not matched to a gene: 5. The CDR3 is 14 amino acids. The germline CDR1 and CDR2 sequences are LNHDA and SQIVND (reference sequence). Here the CDR3 DNA reads TGTGCCAGTAGTATTACCCCTAGCGGCAATGAGCAGTTCTTC. Its translation is CASSITPSGNEQFF.